The source of this T cell receptor beta chain is a study of blood T cell repertoires in COVID-19 (TCRdb year 2020). With respect to the entire study: Collaborator samples came from the United States, Italy and Spain and covered acute and convalescent phases of COVID-19. The prospective study material was composed of cDNA or gDNA derived from T cells, B-cell-depleted T cells, or PBMCs. Deeply sampled blood TCRbeta repertoires from subjects exposed to, actively infected with, or recovered from COVID-19 were included in the dataset. A freely available public database, intended as a resource for researchers studying the immune response to SARS-CoV-2, is where the repertoires were released. Samples came from the ongoing ImmuneRACE study (first 160 participants) plus 1,254 subjects from 6 global collaborators. The sample metadata nearly always contained a de-identified subject ID, COVID-19 status, age in years and sex. Where available, HLA class I and class II types were obtained from metadata supplied by the sample provider rather than from assay-based typing. The investigation overall reported the following: The amount of clinical and demographic metadata varied by source and participant and was provided uncurated.

Collaborating institutions collected whole blood in K2EDTA tubes following their own protocols. For TCRbeta analysis, collaborators shipped samples in one of three forms: frozen whole blood, isolated PBMCs, or DNA extracted from either of those sample types. TCRbeta CDR3 regions were amplified from genomic DNA using the immunoSEQ Assay, a bias-controlled multiplex PCR. In the paper's pipeline: The number of nucleated cells in each sample was estimated from the amplification of reference gene primers within the assay. To quantify the absolute abundance of each unique TCRbeta CDR3 rearrangement, sequence reads were collapsed and filtered. For each sample, productive Simpson clonality was calculated as the square root of Simpson's diversity index over productive rearrangements. TCRdb provides this immuneACCESS table in a form limited to in-frame rearrangements. Some clones are lacking; in checked studies, under half of them reflect an unresolved V gene, and why the rest are absent is not known. That table is the source of V, J and clone size, and D and trimming were worked out from the DNA. The sample yields 200,000 to 250,000 clones; roughly four fifths were counted once. The leading ten clones occupy under 2% of the sample.

A word on this clone: No cognate antigen has been identified for it. Within one base of it there is no much larger clone, and no base qualities were kept.

Compared with germline, V lacks 1 base and J lacks 8 bases; bases without a gene match: 6. Counted from cysteine to phenylalanine, this CDR3 has 16 amino acids. The kept DNA is CDR3 alone, 48 bases in frame from the first base. The germline V gene supplies CDR1 LGHNA and CDR2 YNFKEQ. The sequence joins TRBV4-2 to TRBJ1-6, with 9 middle bases fitting TRBD1. The TCR was taken from a woman aged 80 or older with acute or convalescent COVID-19. Sequencing was done on a sample of peripheral blood. This receptor has the CDR3 CASSQAPDRGYSPLHF. The DNA is as follows: TGTGCCAGCAGCCAAGCCCCCGACAGGGGGTATTCACCCCTCCACTTT.